Sequencing of this T cell receptor beta chain was carried out in a study of blood T cell repertoires in COVID-19. At the level of the study: The United States, Italy and Spain provided the acute and convalescent COVID-19 samples.

The CDR3 consists of 16 residues. Germline CDR1 and CDR2: PRHDT and FYEKMQ (reference sequence). With 5 bases clipped from V and 4 bases from J, the junction kept 13 bases outside the gene matches. Per the original methods: For nucleated cells, counts were estimated from reference gene primer amplification. Some clones are missing from TCRdb's copy, which holds only in-frame ones; the method was immunoSEQ multiplex PCR. D and trimming come from the DNA, and the V and J calls and clone size come from that table. The repertoire consists of over 150,000 clones, with about 89% occurring once and the leading ten covering roughly 0.54%.

The origin of this receptor is a man aged 50 to 59 with acute or convalescent COVID-19. The specimen sequenced was peripheral blood. This chain links TRBV13 with TRBJ1-2; the match to TRBD1 covers 7 bases. For the CDR3, the DNA is TGTGCCAGCAGCCATTTTAGATTGGACAGGAGCTATGGCTACACCTTC. Its protein is CASSHFRLDRSYGYTF.